This T cell receptor beta chain stems from a study of lymphopenia after photon versus proton radiotherapy. Overall study findings and caveats: After the lymphocyte nadir, photon-treated repertoires showed oligoclonal expansion, especially of CD8+ Temra cells. Relative stability marked proton patients; photon patients lost diversity and naive cells. Larger post-nadir TCR diversity loss correlated inversely with survival in deceased patients.

Concerning this clone: The antigen remains undetermined.

Trimming took 5 bases from V and 6 from J, leaving 11 bases between them. The CDR3 consists of 13 residues. Per the germline V gene, CDR1 is SGHTA and CDR2 is FQGNSA. The method was immunoSEQ multiplex PCR; TCRdb's version includes in-frame clones alone and lacks a portion of them. The profile covers around 63,000 clones, with about 89% appearing a single time and more than 10% taken by the ten largest. The chain employs TRBV7-2 and TRBJ2-1; D may be TRBD2 (6 bases). This TCR derives from a man older than 75 with esophageal cancer. Sequenced material: peripheral blood, taken from a patient treated with proton-based radiotherapy. CDR3 nucleotide sequence: TGTGCCAGCAGCCTAGGGACTGCCAATGAGCAGTTCTTC. As protein: CASSLGTANEQFF.